The rows below give T cell receptor beta chains drawn from one sample of a study of breast tumors, draining lymph nodes, adjacent tissues. TCRdb re-called the multiplex PCR reads through MiXCR, storing one row per CDR3 protein. The sample includes some 150,000 distinct CDR3 sequences, about a fifth of them seen just once. The sequenced material came from axillary lymph node tissue. These receptors were collected from a female donor with breast cancer. Some clones in this sample may be carry-over from other donors' samples. The CDR3 runs from the conserved cysteine through the conserved F or W. Each record gives: clone size, J gene, D gene, V gene, CDR3 DNA, CDR3 protein. D genes are given only for firm matches. The size of a clone is reported for some rows only, either as once, few or many, or as a class for expanded clones.

clone size: many
J gene: TRBJ2-7
D gene: TRBD2
V gene: TRBV2
CDR3 DNA: TGTGCCAGCAGTTTTCTGAGCGGGACTTCCGAGCAGTACTTC
CDR3 protein: CASSFLSGTSEQYF

clone size: many
J gene: TRBJ2-3
D gene: -
V gene: TRBV11-2
CDR3 DNA: TGTGCCAGCAGCTTTGGGGGAAGCGCAGATACGCAGTATTTT
CDR3 protein: CASSFGGSADTQYF

clone size: many
J gene: TRBJ2-2
D gene: TRBD1
V gene: TRBV20-1
CDR3 DNA: TGCAGTGCTACGACAGGGGGGGCGAACACCGGGGAGCTGTTTTTT
CDR3 protein: CSATTGGANTGELFF

clone size: few
J gene: TRBJ1-2
D gene: TRBD1
V gene: TRBV28
CDR3 DNA: TGTGCCAGCACCACAGGGGGCAGGTATGGCTACACCTTC
CDR3 protein: CASTTGGRYGYTF

clone size: many
J gene: TRBJ2-2
D gene: TRBD2
V gene: TRBV2
CDR3 DNA: TGTGCCAGCGGACTAGCGGGATGGACCGGGGAGCTGTTTTTT
CDR3 protein: CASGLAGWTGELFF

clone size: many
J gene: TRBJ2-3
D gene: -
V gene: TRBV12-5
CDR3 DNA: TGTGCTAGTGGTTTAAGGGGGAGGGATACGCAGTATTTT
CDR3 protein: CASGLRGRDTQYF

clone size: many
J gene: TRBJ1-2
D gene: TRBD1
V gene: TRBV9
CDR3 DNA: TGTGCCAGCAGGGGGACAGGGGGCGATGGCTATGGCTACACCTTC
CDR3 protein: CASRGTGGDGYGYTF

clone size: many
J gene: TRBJ2-1
D gene: -
V gene: TRBV11-2
CDR3 DNA: TGTGCCAGCAGCTTTGGTCTCAGGTCCTACAATGAGCAGTTCTTC
CDR3 protein: CASSFGLRSYNEQFF

clone size: many
J gene: TRBJ2-6
D gene: TRBD1
V gene: TRBV12-3/TRBV12-4
CDR3 DNA: TGTGCCAGCAGTTCCAACACCGGGACAGGGCCCTCTGGGGCCAACGTCCTGACTTTC
CDR3 protein: CASSSNTGTGPSGANVLTF

clone size: many
J gene: TRBJ2-5
D gene: -
V gene: TRBV12-5
CDR3 DNA: TGTGCTAGTGGTTCTCAAGAGACCCAGTACTTC
CDR3 protein: CASGSQETQYF

clone size: many
J gene: TRBJ2-3
D gene: -
V gene: TRBV2
CDR3 DNA: TGTGCCAGCAGTGAATTGGAGCTGAGCACAGATACGCAGTATTTT
CDR3 protein: CASSELELSTDTQYF

clone size: -
J gene: TRBJ2-1
D gene: -
V gene: TRBV3-1
CDR3 DNA: TGTGCCAGCAGGGAAGGGAGCTCCTACAATGAGCAGTTCTTC
CDR3 protein: CASREGSSYNEQFF

clone size: many
J gene: TRBJ2-3
D gene: -
V gene: TRBV28
CDR3 DNA: TGTGCCAGCAGTTTCCGGGGGCGAGTGAGCACAGATACGCAGTATTTT
CDR3 protein: CASSFRGRVSTDTQYF

clone size: many
J gene: TRBJ1-3
D gene: -
V gene: TRBV18
CDR3 DNA: TGTGCCAGCTCACCACCGTCAGGAGTCGGAAACACCATATATTTT
CDR3 protein: CASSPPSGVGNTIYF

clone size: many
J gene: TRBJ1-2
D gene: -
V gene: TRBV12-3/TRBV12-4
CDR3 DNA: TGTGCCAGCAGTTTTGATACCGTTTATGGCTACACCTTC
CDR3 protein: CASSFDTVYGYTF

clone size: -
J gene: TRBJ2-6
D gene: -
V gene: TRBV19
CDR3 DNA: TGTGCCAGTAGTATAGTAGACTCTGGGGCCAACGTCCTGACTTTC
CDR3 protein: CASSIVDSGANVLTF

clone size: few
J gene: TRBJ1-4
D gene: -
V gene: TRBV20-1
CDR3 DNA: TGCAGTGCTAGAGAAGGGGGGGTGGGTGAAAAACTGTTTTTT
CDR3 protein: CSAREGGVGEKLFF

clone size: many
J gene: TRBJ2-5
D gene: TRBD2
V gene: TRBV7-2
CDR3 DNA: TGTGCCAGCAGCTTAGATAGCGGGAGGACGCGAGAGACCCAGTACTTC
CDR3 protein: CASSLDSGRTRETQYF

clone size: many
J gene: TRBJ2-2
D gene: TRBD2
V gene: TRBV6-5
CDR3 DNA: TGTGCCAGCAGTTTCTCCTTGTGGGGGGGAAACACCGGGGAGCTGTTTTTT
CDR3 protein: CASSFSLWGGNTGELFF

clone size: many
J gene: TRBJ1-3
D gene: -
V gene: TRBV9
CDR3 DNA: TGTGCCAGCAGCGTCGACGGGTCCTCTGGAAACACCATATATTTT
CDR3 protein: CASSVDGSSGNTIYF

clone size: many
J gene: TRBJ2-7
D gene: TRBD1
V gene: TRBV3-1
CDR3 DNA: TGTGCCAGCAGCCCGGACAGGGGGACCTACGAGCAGTACTTC
CDR3 protein: CASSPDRGTYEQYF

clone size: many
J gene: TRBJ2-7
D gene: -
V gene: TRBV12-3/TRBV12-4
CDR3 DNA: TGTGCCAGCAGTTTGGGGGGCCCCTACGAGCAGTACTTC
CDR3 protein: CASSLGGPYEQYF

clone size: few
J gene: TRBJ2-2
D gene: -
V gene: TRBV7-6
CDR3 DNA: TGTGCCAGCATTATAGGGCTCACCGGGGAGCTGTTTTTT
CDR3 protein: CASIIGLTGELFF

clone size: many
J gene: TRBJ2-5
D gene: TRBD2
V gene: TRBV9
CDR3 DNA: TGTGCCAGCAGCGTAGGACTAGCGGGCATCCAAGAGACCCAGTACTTC
CDR3 protein: CASSVGLAGIQETQYF

clone size: -
J gene: TRBJ2-7
D gene: TRBD1
V gene: TRBV20-1
CDR3 DNA: TGCAGTCCTCGACAGGGGTTGGCCGAGCAGTACTTC
CDR3 protein: CSPRQGLAEQYF

clone size: -
J gene: TRBJ1-5
D gene: TRBD1
V gene: TRBV5-6
CDR3 DNA: TGTGCCAGCAGCTTGGGGGGGACAGGGCTGGGGCAGCCCCAGCATTTT
CDR3 protein: CASSLGGTGLGQPQHF

clone size: many
J gene: TRBJ2-1
D gene: -
V gene: TRBV5-1
CDR3 DNA: TGCGCCAGCAGCTTGCCGGGCTACAATGAGCAGTTCTTC
CDR3 protein: CASSLPGYNEQFF

clone size: many
J gene: TRBJ1-6
D gene: -
V gene: TRBV6-2/TRBV6-3
CDR3 DNA: TGTGCCAGCAGGGTCGGAATCTACGGACCCCTCCACTTT
CDR3 protein: CASRVGIYGPLHF

clone size: many
J gene: TRBJ2-7
D gene: -
V gene: TRBV5-6
CDR3 DNA: TGTGCCAGCAGCTTCAGGCAGCTCCCCTACGAGCAGTACTTC
CDR3 protein: CASSFRQLPYEQYF

clone size: -
J gene: TRBJ2-1
D gene: TRBD2
V gene: TRBV28
CDR3 DNA: TGTGCCAGCATATCTGGCGGGAGGTACAATGAGCAGTTCTTC
CDR3 protein: CASISGGRYNEQFF

clone size: many
J gene: TRBJ2-2
D gene: -
V gene: TRBV10-1
CDR3 DNA: TGCGCCAGCAGTGCGGCAGGCGGCGGGGAGCTGTTTTTT
CDR3 protein: CASSAAGGGELFF

clone size: many
J gene: TRBJ1-2
D gene: -
V gene: TRBV13
CDR3 DNA: TGTGCCAGCAGCTGGGGGGGGGGAGAGGGCTACACCTTC
CDR3 protein: CASSWGGGEGYTF

clone size: many
J gene: TRBJ2-5
D gene: -
V gene: TRBV5-6
CDR3 DNA: TGTGCCAGCAGTTACTTCGATGTGGAGACCCAGTACTTC
CDR3 protein: CASSYFDVETQYF

clone size: many
J gene: TRBJ2-5
D gene: -
V gene: TRBV20-1
CDR3 DNA: TGCAGTGCTAGAGTAGCGACGGACCAAGAGACCCAGTACTTC
CDR3 protein: CSARVATDQETQYF

clone size: many
J gene: TRBJ2-7
D gene: -
V gene: TRBV5-5
CDR3 DNA: TGTGCCAGCAGCTTGGTTACAGGGCGGGGCGAGCAGTACTTC
CDR3 protein: CASSLVTGRGEQYF

clone size: many
J gene: TRBJ2-7
D gene: TRBD2
V gene: TRBV20-1
CDR3 DNA: TGCAGTGCCCCAAGCGGGAGAACCTACGAGCAGTACTTC
CDR3 protein: CSAPSGRTYEQYF

clone size: -
J gene: TRBJ2-5
D gene: -
V gene: TRBV25-1
CDR3 DNA: TGTGCCAGCAGTGACCCCGGGAACCAAGAGACCCAGTACTTC
CDR3 protein: CASSDPGNQETQYF

clone size: few
J gene: TRBJ1-4
D gene: -
V gene: TRBV28
CDR3 DNA: TGTGCCAGCAGTCGCCTAGGGGCAACTAATGAAAAACTGTTTTTT
CDR3 protein: CASSRLGATNEKLFF

clone size: few
J gene: TRBJ2-2
D gene: TRBD1
V gene: TRBV27
CDR3 DNA: TGTGCCAGCAGGCGGGGACAGGGGGGCACCGGGGAGCTGTTTTTT
CDR3 protein: CASRRGQGGTGELFF

clone size: many
J gene: TRBJ2-2
D gene: TRBD2
V gene: TRBV20-1
CDR3 DNA: TGCAGTGCTAATAAGTGGGACCGGACGCGGGGGTCGTGGGAGCTGTTTTTT
CDR3 protein: CSANKWDRTRGSWELFF

clone size: many
J gene: TRBJ2-1
D gene: -
V gene: TRBV5-1
CDR3 DNA: TGCGCCAGCAGCTTGGGTGCGAGGGGATACAATGAGCAGTTCTTC
CDR3 protein: CASSLGARGYNEQFF

clone size: few
J gene: TRBJ2-5
D gene: -
V gene: TRBV27
CDR3 DNA: TGTGCCAGCAGTAGCGCCCTCCAAGAGACCCAGTACTTC
CDR3 protein: CASSSALQETQYF

clone size: many
J gene: TRBJ2-7
D gene: -
V gene: TRBV5-1
CDR3 DNA: TGCGCCAGCAGCCCACCGGTCCTAATATTAGAGCAGTACTTC
CDR3 protein: CASSPPVLILEQYF

clone size: many
J gene: TRBJ1-4
D gene: TRBD1
V gene: TRBV7-2
CDR3 DNA: TGTGCCAGCAGCATTGACAGGGCCTCGGCTAATGAAAAACTGTTTTTT
CDR3 protein: CASSIDRASANEKLFF

clone size: many
J gene: TRBJ2-2
D gene: TRBD2
V gene: TRBV11-3
CDR3 DNA: TGTGCCAGCAGCTTACTAGCGGGAGTTACCGGGGAGCTGTTTTTT
CDR3 protein: CASSLLAGVTGELFF

clone size: -
J gene: TRBJ1-2
D gene: -
V gene: TRBV6-6
CDR3 DNA: TGTGCCAGCAGTTACGAGGGCAGAGCTAACTATGGCTACACCTTC
CDR3 protein: CASSYEGRANYGYTF

clone size: -
J gene: TRBJ1-1
D gene: -
V gene: TRBV6-6
CDR3 DNA: TGTGCCAGCAGTACGGACATTGCTTTCTTT
CDR3 protein: CASSTDIAFF

clone size: many
J gene: TRBJ1-4
D gene: -
V gene: TRBV7-2
CDR3 DNA: TGTGCCAGCAGCTTAGACAGGGTTACTGAAAAACTGTTTTTT
CDR3 protein: CASSLDRVTEKLFF

clone size: many
J gene: TRBJ2-3
D gene: TRBD2
V gene: TRBV9
CDR3 DNA: TGTGCCAGCAGCATAGGCTCTACTAGCGTCACAGATACGCAGTATTTT
CDR3 protein: CASSIGSTSVTDTQYF

clone size: many
J gene: TRBJ2-7
D gene: TRBD2
V gene: TRBV20-1
CDR3 DNA: TGCAGTGCGGAGGGACTAGAGCTCTACGAGCAGTACTTC
CDR3 protein: CSAEGLELYEQYF

clone size: many
J gene: TRBJ2-5
D gene: TRBD1
V gene: TRBV29-1
CDR3 DNA: TGCAGCCCGAGAAACACAGGGGACGAGACCCAGTACTTC
CDR3 protein: CSPRNTGDETQYF

clone size: many
J gene: TRBJ1-3
D gene: -
V gene: TRBV6-1
CDR3 DNA: TGTGCCAGCATTGCGGGGGGCAGTGGAAACACCATATATTTT
CDR3 protein: CASIAGGSGNTIYF

clone size: -
J gene: TRBJ2-3
D gene: -
V gene: TRBV18
CDR3 DNA: TGTGCCAGCTCACCAAATCGACTAGGAACAGATGCGCAGTATTTT
CDR3 protein: CASSPNRLGTDAQYF

clone size: many
J gene: TRBJ1-6
D gene: -
V gene: TRBV3-1
CDR3 DNA: TGTGCCAGCAGCCATTATGAGGGGCGAGGAAATTCACCCCTCCACTTT
CDR3 protein: CASSHYEGRGNSPLHF

clone size: many
J gene: TRBJ2-5
D gene: -
V gene: TRBV19
CDR3 DNA: TGTGCCAGTAGTATGGGCGTACGGGAGACCCAGTACTTC
CDR3 protein: CASSMGVRETQYF

clone size: many
J gene: TRBJ2-1
D gene: -
V gene: TRBV7-2
CDR3 DNA: TGTGCCAGCAGCAGGGACTTCAATGAGCAGTTCTTC
CDR3 protein: CASSRDFNEQFF